This is a list of T cell receptor beta chains from one sample in a study of blood T cell repertoires in COVID-19. Clones were sequenced by immunoSEQ multiplex PCR, and TCRdb holds only the in-frame ones, with some missing. The sample includes more than 85,000 clones, more than 85% seen only once; the top ten take roughly 4.2%. The sample consisted of peripheral blood. Every receptor here comes from a man aged 18 to 29 with acute or convalescent COVID-19. CDR3s include the opening cysteine and the closing phenylalanine or tryptophan. Fields, in order: clone size, V gene, CDR3 length, D gene, J gene, CDR3 protein, CDR3 DNA. D genes are given only for firm matches. The size field is filled for only some rows; it gives once, few, many or a size class.

.	TRBV23-1	18	.	TRBJ1-4	CASSRQGKIPATNEKLFF	TGCGCCAGCAGTCGTCAGGGAAAGATACCTGCAACTAATGAAAAACTGTTTTTT
.	TRBV27	15	TRBD2	TRBJ2-1	CASGSSGGSYNEQFF	TGTGCCAGCGGATCTAGCGGGGGCTCCTACAATGAGCAGTTCTTC
once	TRBV9	14	TRBD1	TRBJ1-3	CASSVGDRGNTIYF	TGTGCCAGCAGCGTAGGGGACAGGGGAAACACCATATATTTT
many	TRBV6-1	18	.	TRBJ1-6	CASSGMEKGSSYNSPLHF	TGTGCCAGCAGTGGAATGGAAAAAGGGAGCTCCTATAATTCACCCCTCCACTTT
.	TRBV5-1	13	TRBD1	TRBJ1-4	CASSQGQGEKLFF	TGCGCCAGCAGCCAAGGACAGGGGGAAAAACTGTTTTTT
.	TRBV7-6	13	.	TRBJ2-5	CASSLGQLETQYF	TGTGCCAGCAGCTTAGGACAGTTAGAGACCCAGTACTTC
.	TRBV3-1/TRBV3-2	15	.	TRBJ2-4	CASSQGLIAKNIQYF	TGTGCCAGCAGCCAGGGACTGATAGCCAAAAACATTCAGTACTTC
.	TRBV2	13	.	TRBJ1-2	CASSGTVTYGYTF	TGTGCCAGCAGTGGGACAGTAACCTATGGCTACACCTTC
.	TRBV9	13	.	TRBJ1-1	CASSLQGNTEAFF	TGTGCCAGCAGCTTACAGGGGAACACTGAAGCTTTCTTT
.	TRBV7-2	16	TRBD2	TRBJ2-3	CASSLVPSGAAATQYF	TGTGCCAGCAGCTTAGTCCCTAGCGGGGCCGCCGCTACGCAGTATTTT
.	TRBV5-1	14	.	TRBJ1-2	CASSSGTGPYGYTF	TGCGCCAGCAGCTCCGGAACAGGGCCCTATGGCTACACCTTC